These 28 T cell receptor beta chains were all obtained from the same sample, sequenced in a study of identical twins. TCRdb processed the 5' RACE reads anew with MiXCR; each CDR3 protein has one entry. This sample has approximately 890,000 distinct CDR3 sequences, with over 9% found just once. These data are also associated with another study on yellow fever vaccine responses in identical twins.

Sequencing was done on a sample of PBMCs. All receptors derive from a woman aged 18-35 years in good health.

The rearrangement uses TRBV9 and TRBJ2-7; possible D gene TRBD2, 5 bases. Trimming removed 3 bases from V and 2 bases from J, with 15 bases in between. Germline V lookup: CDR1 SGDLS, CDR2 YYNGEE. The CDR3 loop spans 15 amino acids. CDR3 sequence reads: CASSEEAGFPYEQYF. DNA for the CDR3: TGTGCCAGCAGCGAGGAGGCGGGCTTCCCCTACGAGCAGTACTTC.

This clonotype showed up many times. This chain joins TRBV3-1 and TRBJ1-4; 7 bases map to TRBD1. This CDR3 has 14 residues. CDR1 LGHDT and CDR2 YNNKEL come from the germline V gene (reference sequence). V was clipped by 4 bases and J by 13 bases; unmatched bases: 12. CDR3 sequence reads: CASSRQGDSKGLFF. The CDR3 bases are TGTGCCAGCAGCCGACAGGGAGATTCGAAAGGACTGTTTTTT.

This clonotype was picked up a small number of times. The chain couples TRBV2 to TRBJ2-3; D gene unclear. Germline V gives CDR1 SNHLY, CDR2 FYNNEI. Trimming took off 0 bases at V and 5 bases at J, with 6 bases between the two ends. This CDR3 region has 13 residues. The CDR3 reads CASSEARRDTQYF. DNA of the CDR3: TGTGCCAGCAGTGAAGCGCGCAGAGATACGCAGTATTTT.

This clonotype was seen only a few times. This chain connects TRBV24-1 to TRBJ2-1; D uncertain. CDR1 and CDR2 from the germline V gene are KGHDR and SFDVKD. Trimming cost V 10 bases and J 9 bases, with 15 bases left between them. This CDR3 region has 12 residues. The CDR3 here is CATQPGPGEQFF. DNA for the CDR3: TGTGCCACGCAACCAGGCCCCGGTGAGCAGTTCTTC.

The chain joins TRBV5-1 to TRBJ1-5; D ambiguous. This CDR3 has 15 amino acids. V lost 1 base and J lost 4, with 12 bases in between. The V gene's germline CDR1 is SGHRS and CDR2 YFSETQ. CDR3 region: CASSLSGSENQPQHF. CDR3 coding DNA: TGCGCCAGCAGCTTGTCCGGCTCCGAAAATCAGCCCCAGCATTTT.

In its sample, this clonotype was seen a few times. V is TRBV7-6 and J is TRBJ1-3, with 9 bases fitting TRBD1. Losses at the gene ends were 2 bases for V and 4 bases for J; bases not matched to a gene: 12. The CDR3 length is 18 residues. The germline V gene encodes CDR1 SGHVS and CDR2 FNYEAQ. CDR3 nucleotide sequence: TGTGCCAGCAGCTTATACTATTGGACAGGGGAGATGGGAAACACCATATATTTT. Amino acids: CASSLYYWTGEMGNTIYF.

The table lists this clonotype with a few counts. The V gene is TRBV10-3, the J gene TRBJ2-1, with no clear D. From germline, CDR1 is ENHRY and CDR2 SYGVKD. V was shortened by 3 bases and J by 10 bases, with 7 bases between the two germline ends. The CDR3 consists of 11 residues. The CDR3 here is CAISESGEQFF. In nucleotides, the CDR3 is TGTGCCATCAGTGAATCAGGCGAGCAGTTCTTC.

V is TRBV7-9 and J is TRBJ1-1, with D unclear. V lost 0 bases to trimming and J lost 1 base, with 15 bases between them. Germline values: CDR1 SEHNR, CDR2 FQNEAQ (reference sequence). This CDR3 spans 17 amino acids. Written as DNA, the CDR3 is TGTGCCAGCAGCTTAGCTGGAGGCGGGAGAAAGAACACTGAAGCTTTCTTT. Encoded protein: CASSLAGGGRKNTEAFF.

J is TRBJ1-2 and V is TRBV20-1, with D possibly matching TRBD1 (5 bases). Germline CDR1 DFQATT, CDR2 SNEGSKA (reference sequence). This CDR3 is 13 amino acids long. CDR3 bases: TGCAGCACCGGGGCTCGGACGGGCTATGGCTACACCTTC. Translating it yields CSTGARTGYGYTF.

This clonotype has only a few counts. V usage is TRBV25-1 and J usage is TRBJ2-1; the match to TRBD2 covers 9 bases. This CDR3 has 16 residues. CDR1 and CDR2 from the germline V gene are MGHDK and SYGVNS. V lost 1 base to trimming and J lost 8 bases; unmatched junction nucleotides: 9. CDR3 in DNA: TGTGCCAGCAGTGAATTGGGTAGCGGGAGTAAGGATGAGCAGTTCTTC. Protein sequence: CASSELGSGSKDEQFF.

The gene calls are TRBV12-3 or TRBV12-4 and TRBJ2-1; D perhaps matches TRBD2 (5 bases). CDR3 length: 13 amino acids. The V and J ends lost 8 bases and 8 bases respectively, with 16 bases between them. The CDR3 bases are TGTGCCAGCCGACCCTCCTTTAGCGATGAGCAGTTCTTC. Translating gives CASRPSFSDEQFF.

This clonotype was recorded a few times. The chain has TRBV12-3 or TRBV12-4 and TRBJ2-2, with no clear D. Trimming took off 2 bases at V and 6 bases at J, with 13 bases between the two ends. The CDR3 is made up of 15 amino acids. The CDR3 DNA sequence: TGTGCCAGCAGTTTATTGAGGTCAGGCTCCGGGGAGCTGTTTTTT. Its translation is CASSLLRSGSGELFF.

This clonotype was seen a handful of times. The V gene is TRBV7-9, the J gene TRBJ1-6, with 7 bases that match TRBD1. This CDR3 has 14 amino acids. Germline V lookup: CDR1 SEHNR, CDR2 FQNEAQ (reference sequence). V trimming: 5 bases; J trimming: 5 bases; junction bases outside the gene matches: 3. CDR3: CASSRDSDNSPLHF. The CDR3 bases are TGTGCCAGCAGCCGGGACAGTGATAATTCACCCCTCCACTTT. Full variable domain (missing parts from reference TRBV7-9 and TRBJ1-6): DTGVSQNPRHKITKRGQNVTFRCDPISEHNRLYWYRQTLGQGPEFLTYFQNEAQLEKSRLLSDRFSAERPKGSFSTLEIQRTEQGDSAMYLCASSRDSDNSPLHFGNGTRLTVT.

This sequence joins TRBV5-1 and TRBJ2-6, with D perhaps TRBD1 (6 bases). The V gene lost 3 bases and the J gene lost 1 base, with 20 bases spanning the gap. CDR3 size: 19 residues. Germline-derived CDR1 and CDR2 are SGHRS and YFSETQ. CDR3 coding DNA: TGCGCCAGCAGCTGGTCCGACAGGCTCAAAAGTTCTGGGGCCAACGTCCTGACTTTC. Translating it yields CASSWSDRLKSSGANVLTF.

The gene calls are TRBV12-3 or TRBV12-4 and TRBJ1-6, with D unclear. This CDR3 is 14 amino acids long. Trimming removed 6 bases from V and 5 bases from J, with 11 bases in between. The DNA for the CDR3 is TGTGCCAGCAGCCCAGATACAAATAATTCACCCCTCCACTTT. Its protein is CASSPDTNNSPLHF.

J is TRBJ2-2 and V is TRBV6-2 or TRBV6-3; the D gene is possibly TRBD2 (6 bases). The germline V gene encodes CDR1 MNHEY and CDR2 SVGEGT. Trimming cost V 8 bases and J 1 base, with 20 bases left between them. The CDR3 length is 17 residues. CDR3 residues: CASGGRTKAGNTGELFF. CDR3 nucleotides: TGTGCCAGCGGAGGGCGAACAAAGGCGGGGAACACCGGGGAGCTGTTTTTT.

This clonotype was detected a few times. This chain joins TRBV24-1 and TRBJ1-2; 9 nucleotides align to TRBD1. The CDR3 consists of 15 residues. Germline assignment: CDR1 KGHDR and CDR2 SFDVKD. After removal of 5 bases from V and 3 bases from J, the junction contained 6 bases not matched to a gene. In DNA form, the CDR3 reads TGTGCCACCAGTGGTCCGGGACAGGGATACTATGGCTACACCTTC. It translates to CATSGPGQGYYGYTF.

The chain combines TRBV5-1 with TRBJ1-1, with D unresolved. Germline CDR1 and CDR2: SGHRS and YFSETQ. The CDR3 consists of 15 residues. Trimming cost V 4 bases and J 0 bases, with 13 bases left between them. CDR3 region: CASSPRAAMNTEAFF. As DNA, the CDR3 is TGCGCCAGCAGCCCTCGAGCGGCTATGAACACTGAAGCTTTCTTT.

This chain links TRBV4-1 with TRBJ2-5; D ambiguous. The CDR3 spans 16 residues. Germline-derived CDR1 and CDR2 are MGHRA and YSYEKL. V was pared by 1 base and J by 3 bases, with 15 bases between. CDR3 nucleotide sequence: TGCGCCAGCAGCCAAGCCCGAACGGCTTCCGAAGAGACCCAGTACTTC. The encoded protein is CASSQARTASEETQYF.

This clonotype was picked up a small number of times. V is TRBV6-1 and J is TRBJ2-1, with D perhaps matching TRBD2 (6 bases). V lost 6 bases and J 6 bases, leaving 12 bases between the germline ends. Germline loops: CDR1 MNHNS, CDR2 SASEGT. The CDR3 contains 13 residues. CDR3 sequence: CASSRDSINEQFF. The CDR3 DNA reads TGTGCCAGCAGCCGGGACTCGATCAATGAGCAGTTCTTC.

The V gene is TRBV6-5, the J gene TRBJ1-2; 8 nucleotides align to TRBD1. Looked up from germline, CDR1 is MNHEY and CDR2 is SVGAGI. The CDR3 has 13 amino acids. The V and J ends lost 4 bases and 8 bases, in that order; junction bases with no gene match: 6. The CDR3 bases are TGTGCCAGCAGTTCCTACAGGGGGGAGGGCTACACCTTC. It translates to CASSSYRGEGYTF.

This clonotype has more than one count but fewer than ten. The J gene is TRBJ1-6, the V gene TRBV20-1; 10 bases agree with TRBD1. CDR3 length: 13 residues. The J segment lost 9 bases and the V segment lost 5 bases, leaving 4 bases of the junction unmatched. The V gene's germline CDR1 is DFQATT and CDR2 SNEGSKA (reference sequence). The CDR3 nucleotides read TGCAGTGCTCGGACAGGGGGATCTTCACCCCTCCACTTT. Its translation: CSARTGGSSPLHF.

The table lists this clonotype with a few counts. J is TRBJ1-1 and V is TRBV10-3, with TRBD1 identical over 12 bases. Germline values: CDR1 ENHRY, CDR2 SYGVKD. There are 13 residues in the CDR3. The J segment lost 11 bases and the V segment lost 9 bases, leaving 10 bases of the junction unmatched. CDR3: CAIQGTGGSRAFF. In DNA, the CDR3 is TGTGCCATTCAAGGGACAGGGGGCTCTCGGGCTTTCTTT.

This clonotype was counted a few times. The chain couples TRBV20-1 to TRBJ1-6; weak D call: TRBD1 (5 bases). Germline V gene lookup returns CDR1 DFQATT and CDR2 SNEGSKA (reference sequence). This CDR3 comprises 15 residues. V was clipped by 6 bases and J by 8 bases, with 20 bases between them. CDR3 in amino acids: CSAREIQGFDSPLHF. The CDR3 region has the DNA TGCAGTGCCCGAGAGATCCAGGGCTTCGATTCACCCCTCCACTTT.

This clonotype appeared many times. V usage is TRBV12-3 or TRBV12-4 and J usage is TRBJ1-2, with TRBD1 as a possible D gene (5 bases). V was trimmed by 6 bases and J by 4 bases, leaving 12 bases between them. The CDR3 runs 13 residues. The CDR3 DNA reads TGTGCCAGCAGCCCGTCTGGGGGCTATGGCTACACCTTC. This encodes CASSPSGGYGYTF.

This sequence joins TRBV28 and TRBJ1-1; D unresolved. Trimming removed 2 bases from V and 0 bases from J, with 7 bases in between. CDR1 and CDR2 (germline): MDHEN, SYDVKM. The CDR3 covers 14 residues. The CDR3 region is CASSLNKMNTEAFF. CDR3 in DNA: TGTGCCAGCAGTTTAAACAAAATGAACACTGAAGCTTTCTTT.

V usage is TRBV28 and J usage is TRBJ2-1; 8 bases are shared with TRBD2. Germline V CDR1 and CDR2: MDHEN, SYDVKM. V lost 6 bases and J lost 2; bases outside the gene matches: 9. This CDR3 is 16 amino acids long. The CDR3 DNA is TGTGCCAGCAGGCCGGGGGGGACGAACGCCTACAATGAGCAGTTCTTC. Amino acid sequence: CASRPGGTNAYNEQFF.

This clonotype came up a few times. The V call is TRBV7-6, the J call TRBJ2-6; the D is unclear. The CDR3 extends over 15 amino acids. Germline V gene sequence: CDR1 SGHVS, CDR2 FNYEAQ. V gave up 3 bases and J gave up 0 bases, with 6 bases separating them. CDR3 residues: CASSFQSSGANVLTF. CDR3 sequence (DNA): TGTGCCAGCAGCTTCCAGAGCTCTGGGGCCAACGTCCTGACTTTC.